This record looks at one TCR beta chain sequence and its context. This record belongs to a study of T cell changes during pregnancy in multiple sclerosis. Profiled with immunoSEQ multiplex PCR; TCRdb holds only in-frame clones, not every one. The data hold tens of thousands of clones, with about nine tenths observed a single time. CDR1 MNHEY and CDR2 SMNVEV come from the germline V gene (reference sequence). CDR3 length equals 16 residues. V lost 3 bases, J lost 3 bases, and 15 bases lay in between. The TCR originated in a female donor with multiple sclerosis, enrolled in a pregnancy study. The J gene is TRBJ2-1, the V gene TRBV27, with a tentative D call TRBD2 (6 bases). Source: CD8+ T cells from peripheral blood mononuclear cells, taken in the second trimester of pregnancy. The chain's CDR3 is CASSFGERAYYNEQFF. The DNA of the CDR3 is TGTGCCAGCAGTTTCGGGGAGCGGGCCTACTACAATGAGCAGTTCTTC.